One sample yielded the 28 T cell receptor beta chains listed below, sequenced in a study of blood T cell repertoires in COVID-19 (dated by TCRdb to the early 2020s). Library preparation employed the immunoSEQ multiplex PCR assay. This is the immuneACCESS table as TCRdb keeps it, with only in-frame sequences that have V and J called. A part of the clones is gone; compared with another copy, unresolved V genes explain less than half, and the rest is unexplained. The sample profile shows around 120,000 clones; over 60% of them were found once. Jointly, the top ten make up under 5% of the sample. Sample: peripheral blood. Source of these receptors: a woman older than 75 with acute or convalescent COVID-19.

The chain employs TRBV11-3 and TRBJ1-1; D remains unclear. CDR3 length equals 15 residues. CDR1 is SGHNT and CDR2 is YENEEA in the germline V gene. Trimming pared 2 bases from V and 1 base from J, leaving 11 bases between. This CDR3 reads CASSLYGGRNTEAFF. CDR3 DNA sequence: TGTGCCAGCAGCTTATATGGCGGGCGGAACACTGAAGCTTTCTTT.

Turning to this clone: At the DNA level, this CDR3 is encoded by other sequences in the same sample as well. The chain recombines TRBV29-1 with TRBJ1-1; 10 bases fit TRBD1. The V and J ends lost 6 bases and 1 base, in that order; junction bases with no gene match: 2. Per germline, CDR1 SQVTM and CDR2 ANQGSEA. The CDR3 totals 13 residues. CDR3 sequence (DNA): TGCAGCGTCCGGACAGGGGGGAACACTGAAGCTTTCTTT. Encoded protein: CSVRTGGNTEAFF.

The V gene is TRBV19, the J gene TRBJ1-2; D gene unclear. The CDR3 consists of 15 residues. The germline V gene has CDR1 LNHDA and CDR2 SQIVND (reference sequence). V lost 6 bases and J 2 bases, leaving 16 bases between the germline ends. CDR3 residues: CASRVPWSGNYGYTF. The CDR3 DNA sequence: TGTGCCAGTAGGGTTCCTTGGAGCGGGAACTATGGCTACACCTTC.

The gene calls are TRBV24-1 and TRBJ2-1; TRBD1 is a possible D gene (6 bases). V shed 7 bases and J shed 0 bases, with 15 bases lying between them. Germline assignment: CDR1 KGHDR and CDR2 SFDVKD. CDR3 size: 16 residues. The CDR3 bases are TGTGCCACCAGCCCTGACAGGCTGATCTCCTACAATGAGCAGTTCTTC. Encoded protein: CATSPDRLISYNEQFF.

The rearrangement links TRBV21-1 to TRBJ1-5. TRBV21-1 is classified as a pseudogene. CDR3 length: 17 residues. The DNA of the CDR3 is TGTGCCAGCAGCAAAAGGGGAGGGCAAGGTCGGGGTCAGCCCCAGCATTTT. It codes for CASSKRGGQGRGQPQHF.

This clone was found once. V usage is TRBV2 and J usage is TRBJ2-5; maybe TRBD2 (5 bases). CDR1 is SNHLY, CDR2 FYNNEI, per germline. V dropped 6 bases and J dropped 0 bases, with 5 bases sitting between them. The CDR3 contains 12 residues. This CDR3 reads CASRRDQETQYF. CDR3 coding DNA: TGTGCCAGCAGGCGGGACCAAGAGACCCAGTACTTC.

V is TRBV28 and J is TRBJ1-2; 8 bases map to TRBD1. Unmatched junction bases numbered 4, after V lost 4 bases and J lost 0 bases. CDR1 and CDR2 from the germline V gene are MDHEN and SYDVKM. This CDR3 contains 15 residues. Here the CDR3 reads CASSSTGGTNYGYTF. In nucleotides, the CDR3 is TGTGCCAGCAGTTCCACAGGGGGGACTAACTATGGCTACACCTTC.

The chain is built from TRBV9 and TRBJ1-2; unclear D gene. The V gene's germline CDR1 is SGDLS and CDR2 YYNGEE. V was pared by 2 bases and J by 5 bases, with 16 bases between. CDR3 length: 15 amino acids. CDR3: CASSVFEGGRYGYTF. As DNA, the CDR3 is TGTGCCAGCAGCGTCTTTGAGGGAGGGAGATATGGCTACACCTTC.

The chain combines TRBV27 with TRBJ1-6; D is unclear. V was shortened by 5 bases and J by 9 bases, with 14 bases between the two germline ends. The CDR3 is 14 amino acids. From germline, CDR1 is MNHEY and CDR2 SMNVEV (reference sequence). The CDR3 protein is CASSLTTRGSPLHF. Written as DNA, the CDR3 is TGTGCCAGCAGTCTGACCACTCGGGGTTCACCCCTCCACTTT.

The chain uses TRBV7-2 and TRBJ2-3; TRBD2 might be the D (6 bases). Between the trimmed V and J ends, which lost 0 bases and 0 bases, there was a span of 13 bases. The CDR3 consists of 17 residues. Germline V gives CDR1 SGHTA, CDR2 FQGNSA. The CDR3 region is CASSLADRGLSTDTQYF. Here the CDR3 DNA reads TGTGCCAGCAGCTTAGCAGATCGGGGACTTAGCACAGATACGCAGTATTTT.

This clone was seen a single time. This CDR3 is CASSPRVRSGDIQYF. For the CDR3, the DNA is TGTGCCAGCTCACCACGCGTTAGGTCCGGGGACATTCAGTACTTC. The chain carries TRBV18 and TRBJ2-4; a possible D gene is TRBD2 (5 bases). The CDR3 runs to 15 residues. Germline loops: CDR1 KGHSH, CDR2 LQKENI. V shed 1 base and J shed 8 bases, with 15 bases lying between them.

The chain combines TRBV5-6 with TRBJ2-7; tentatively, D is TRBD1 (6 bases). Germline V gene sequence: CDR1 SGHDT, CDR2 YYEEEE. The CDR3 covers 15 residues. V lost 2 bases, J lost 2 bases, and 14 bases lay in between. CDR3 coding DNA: TGTGCCAGCAGCTTCGGACAGCCCGGGACCTACGAGCAGTACTTC. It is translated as CASSFGQPGTYEQYF.

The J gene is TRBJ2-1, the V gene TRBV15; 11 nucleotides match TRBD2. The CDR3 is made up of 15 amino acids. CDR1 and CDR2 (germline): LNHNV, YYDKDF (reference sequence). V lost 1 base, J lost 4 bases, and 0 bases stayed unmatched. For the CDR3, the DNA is TGTGCCACCAGCAGAGGGACTAGCGGGTACAATGAGCAGTTCTTC. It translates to CATSRGTSGYNEQFF.

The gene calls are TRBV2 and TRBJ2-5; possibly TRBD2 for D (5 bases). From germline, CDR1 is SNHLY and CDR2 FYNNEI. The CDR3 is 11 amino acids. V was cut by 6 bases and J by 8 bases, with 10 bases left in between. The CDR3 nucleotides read TGTGCCAGCAGACAATCTAGCACCCAGTACTTC. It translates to CASRQSSTQYF.

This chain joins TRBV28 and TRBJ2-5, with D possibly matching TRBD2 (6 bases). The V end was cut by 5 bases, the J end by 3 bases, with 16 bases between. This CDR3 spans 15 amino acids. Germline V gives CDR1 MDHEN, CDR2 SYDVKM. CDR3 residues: CASSVPGSGKETQYF. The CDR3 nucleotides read TGTGCCAGCAGTGTCCCCGGGAGCGGAAAAGAGACCCAGTACTTC.

The CDR3 DNA sequence: TGTGCCAGCAGCCGCCGTGGACAGCCTGTGGACACTGAAGCTTTCTTT. Its translation: CASSRRGQPVDTEAFF. The rearrangement links TRBV7-9 to TRBJ1-1; TRBD1 is a possible D gene (6 bases). Deletions cut 5 bases from V and 3 bases from J, with 19 bases between. Germline CDR1 is SEHNR and CDR2 is FQNEAQ (reference sequence). The CDR3 spans 16 residues.

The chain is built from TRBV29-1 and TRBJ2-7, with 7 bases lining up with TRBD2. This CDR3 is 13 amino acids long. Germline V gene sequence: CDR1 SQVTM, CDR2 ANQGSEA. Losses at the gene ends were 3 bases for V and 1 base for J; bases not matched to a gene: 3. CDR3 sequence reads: CSVDDGGSYEQYF. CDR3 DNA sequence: TGCAGCGTTGACGACGGGGGGTCCTACGAGCAGTACTTC.

CDR3 coding DNA: TGTGCCTGGAGTGTCCGGGTTGGCTACACCTTC. Protein sequence: CAWSVRVGYTF. The J gene is TRBJ1-2, the V gene TRBV30; D remains ambiguous. The CDR3 runs to 11 residues. The V gene's germline CDR1 is GTSNPN and CDR2 SVGIG (reference sequence). V lost 0 bases and J 7 bases, leaving 6 bases between the germline ends.

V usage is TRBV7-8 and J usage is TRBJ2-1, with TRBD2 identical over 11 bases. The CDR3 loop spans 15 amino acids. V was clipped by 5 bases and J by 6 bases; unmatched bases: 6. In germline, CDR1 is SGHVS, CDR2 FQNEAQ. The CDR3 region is CASSALAGAGNEQFF. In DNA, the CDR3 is TGTGCCAGCAGCGCACTAGCGGGGGCGGGCAATGAGCAGTTCTTC. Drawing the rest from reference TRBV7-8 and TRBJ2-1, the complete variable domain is GAGVSQSPRYKVAKRGQDVALRCDPISGHVSLFWYQQALGQGPEFLTYFQNEAQLDKSGLPSDRFFAERPEGSVSTLKIQRTQQEDSAVYLCASSALAGAGNEQFFGPGTRLTVL.

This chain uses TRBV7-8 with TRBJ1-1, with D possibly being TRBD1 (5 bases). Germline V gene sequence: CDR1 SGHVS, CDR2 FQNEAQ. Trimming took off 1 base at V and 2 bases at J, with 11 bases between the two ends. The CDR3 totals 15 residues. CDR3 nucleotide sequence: TGTGCCAGCAGCTTAGGGTGGGGCACTAACACTGAAGCTTTCTTT. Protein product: CASSLGWGTNTEAFF.

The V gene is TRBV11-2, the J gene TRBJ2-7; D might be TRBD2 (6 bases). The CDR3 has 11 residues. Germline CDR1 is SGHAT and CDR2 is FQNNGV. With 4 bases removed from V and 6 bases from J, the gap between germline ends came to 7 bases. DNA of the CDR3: TGTGCCAGCAGCTCCGGGGGCGAGCAGTACTTC. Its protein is CASSSGGEQYF.

CDR3 sequence (DNA): TGTGCCAGCAGTGAATATGGCAGGGTAGGAGAAAAACTGTTTTTT. Amino acid sequence: CASSEYGRVGEKLFF. V usage is TRBV25-1 and J usage is TRBJ1-4; maybe TRBD1 (5 bases). Germline V lookup: CDR1 MGHDK, CDR2 SYGVNS. The CDR3 covers 15 residues. Trimming pared 0 bases from V and 8 bases from J, leaving 13 bases between.

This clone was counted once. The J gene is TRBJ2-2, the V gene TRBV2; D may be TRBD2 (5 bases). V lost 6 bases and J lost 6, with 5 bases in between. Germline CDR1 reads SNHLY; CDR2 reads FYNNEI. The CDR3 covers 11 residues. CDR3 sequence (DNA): TGTGCCAGCAGGGAGGCCGGGGAGCTGTTTTTT. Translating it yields CASREAGELFF.

In DNA form, the CDR3 reads TGTGCCAGCAGAGACAGGGGGATTTACACTGAAGCTTTCTTT. It yields the protein CASRDRGIYTEAFF. The chain links TRBV6-5 to TRBJ1-1; TRBD1 matches at 9 bases. The CDR3 has 14 amino acids. With 6 bases clipped from V and 3 bases from J, the junction kept 5 bases outside the gene matches. Germline lookup yields CDR1 MNHEY and CDR2 SVGAGI.

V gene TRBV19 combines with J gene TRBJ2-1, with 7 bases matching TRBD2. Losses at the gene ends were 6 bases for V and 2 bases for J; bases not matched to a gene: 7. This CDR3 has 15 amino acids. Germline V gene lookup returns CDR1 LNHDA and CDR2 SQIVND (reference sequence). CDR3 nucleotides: TGTGCCAGTAGCACTAGCGCCATTACCTACAATGAGCAGTTCTTC. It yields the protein CASSTSAITYNEQFF.

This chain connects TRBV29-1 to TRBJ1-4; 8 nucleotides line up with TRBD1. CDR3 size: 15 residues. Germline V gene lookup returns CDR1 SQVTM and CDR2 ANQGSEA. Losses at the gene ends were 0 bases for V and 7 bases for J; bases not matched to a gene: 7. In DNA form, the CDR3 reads TGCAGCGTTGAAGAAGGGCAGGGGGCGGGTGAAAAACTGTTTTTT. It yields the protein CSVEEGQGAGEKLFF.

As DNA, the CDR3 is TGTGCCAGCAGCTTAGCGCGCAGGGGTAATTCACCCCTCCACTTT. This translates into CASSLARRGNSPLHF. This chain uses TRBV7-2 with TRBJ1-6, with D possibly being TRBD1 (6 bases). The CDR3 spans 15 residues. CDR1 and CDR2 (germline): SGHTA, FQGNSA. The germline V and J ends were trimmed by 0 bases and 6 bases, with 9 bases remaining between them.

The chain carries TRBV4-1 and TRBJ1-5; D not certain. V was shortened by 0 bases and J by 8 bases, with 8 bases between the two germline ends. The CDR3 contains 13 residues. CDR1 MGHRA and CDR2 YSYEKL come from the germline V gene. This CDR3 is CASSQDYLEPQHF. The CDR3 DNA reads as TGCGCCAGCAGCCAAGATTACCTAGAGCCCCAGCATTTT.